A selection of T cell receptor beta chains follows, all from one sample in a study of cytomegalovirus exposure and HLA in healthy donors. Sequencing was performed with immunoSEQ multiplex PCR; in TCRdb, only in-frame clones are kept and a portion is missing. The sample carries some 90,000 clones, approximately 80% recorded once. Sequenced: PBMCs. The receptors stem from a man in his thirties or forties in good health and CMV-seropositive. Each CDR3 is given with its conserved first and last residue. The order of the fields is V gene, D gene, J gene, clone size, CDR3 protein, CDR3 DNA. The D gene is left open where the match is weak. Where a row states a size, it is once, few, many or the class of an expanded clone; other rows omit it.

>TRBV28|TRBD1|TRBJ2-1|-
CASSPGQGISNEQFF
TGTGCCAGCAGCCCGGGACAGGGGATTAGTAATGAGCAGTTCTTC
>TRBV7-9|-|TRBJ2-1|few
CASSLQSGNEQFF
TGTGCCAGCAGCTTACAGTCGGGCAATGAGCAGTTCTTC
>TRBV7-2|-|TRBJ2-7|-
CASSSPRLEQYF
TGTGCCAGCAGCTCCCCCAGGCTGGAGCAGTACTTC
>TRBV7-9|TRBD1|TRBJ1-1|-
CASSLVPGGTEAFF
TGTGCCAGCAGCTTAGTCCCAGGGGGCACTGAAGCTTTCTTT
>TRBV29-1|-|TRBJ1-2|once
CSVSSSYGYTF
TGCAGCGTTTCTTCCAGCTATGGCTACACCTTC
>TRBV7-2|-|TRBJ2-7|-
CASSLAQGGHEQYF
TGTGCCAGCAGCTTAGCGCAGGGAGGACACGAGCAGTACTTC
>TRBV29-1|TRBD1|TRBJ2-5|-
CSVVDRGPADQYF
TGCAGCGTTGTGGACAGGGGGCCAGCGGACCAGTACTTC
>TRBV7-8|TRBD2|TRBJ2-7|few
CASSPMPGGWYEQYF
TGTGCCAGCAGCCCCATGCCGGGAGGATGGTACGAGCAGTACTTC
>TRBV30|-|TRBJ1-2|-
CAENRASYGYTF
TGTGCGGAAAACAGGGCGAGCTATGGCTACACCTTC
>TRBV5-1|-|TRBJ1-2|-
CASSLDGHPNYGYTF
TGCGCCAGCAGCTTAGATGGGCACCCTAACTATGGCTACACCTTC
>TRBV4-1|-|TRBJ2-6|-
CASSQDDIVLTF
TGCGCCAGCAGCCAAGACGACATCGTCCTGACTTTC
>TRBV5-1|TRBD1|TRBJ2-7|-
CASSLAGQGPYEQYF
TGCGCCAGCAGCTTGGCGGGACAGGGGCCCTACGAGCAGTACTTC
>TRBV7-9|-|TRBJ2-7|few
CASSLAGGPLGEQYF
TGTGCCAGCAGCTTAGCGGGAGGTCCCCTGGGGGAGCAGTACTTC
>TRBV14|TRBD1|TRBJ2-2|-
CASSQARTGFTGELFF
TGTGCCAGCAGCCAAGCCCGGACAGGGTTCACCGGGGAGCTGTTTTTT
>TRBV2|-|TRBJ2-5|-
CASSESPGGTSTETQYF
TGTGCCAGCAGTGAATCTCCCGGAGGGACCTCAACGGAGACCCAGTACTTC
>TRBV7-3|TRBD2|TRBJ2-1|-
CASSQVAGNEQFF
TGTGCCAGCAGCCAGGTAGCGGGAAATGAGCAGTTCTTC
>TRBV28|-|TRBJ2-4|-
CASSSSEGRAKNIQYF
-
>TRBV4-1|-|TRBJ2-1|-
CASSQDPPGLYNEQFF
TGCGCCAGCAGCCAAGACCCCCCAGGCCTATACAATGAGCAGTTCTTC
>TRBV6-1|TRBD2|TRBJ2-5|-
CASSELAGDVGTQYF
TGTGCCAGCAGTGAGCTAGCGGGGGACGTTGGGACCCAGTACTTC
>TRBV23-1|TRBD1|TRBJ1-2|-
CASSQGQGDVGYTF
TGCGCCAGCAGTCAAGGACAGGGGGACGTAGGCTACACCTTC
>TRBV6-5|TRBD1|TRBJ1-2|few
CASSGDRGRIGGYTF
TGTGCCAGCAGCGGGGACAGGGGGAGGATCGGTGGCTACACCTTC
>TRBV4-2|-|TRBJ2-7|-
CASSQSGLTTYEQYF
TGTGCCAGCAGCCAAAGTGGACTAACTACCTACGAGCAGTACTTC
>TRBV19|-|TRBJ2-1|few
CASSTVMGTYNEQFF
TGTGCCAGTAGTACCGTCATGGGCACCTACAATGAGCAGTTCTTC
>TRBV7-9|-|TRBJ1-1|-
CASSPAVVGAFF
TGTGCCAGCAGCCCGGCGGTGGTAGGAGCTTTCTTT
>TRBV6-5|TRBD1|TRBJ2-1|few
CASRTTGGVVDEQFF
TGTGCCAGCAGGACTACAGGGGGAGTCGTCGATGAGCAGTTCTTC
>TRBV28|TRBD1|TRBJ1-5|-
CASSLSGQGGQPQHF
TGTGCCAGCAGTCTTTCGGGACAGGGAGGTCAGCCCCAGCATTTT
>TRBV5-1|-|TRBJ1-1|-
CASSPSYQELEAFF
TGCGCCAGCAGCCCTAGTTATCAAGAGCTTGAAGCTTTCTTT
>TRBV4-1|TRBD2|TRBJ2-1|-
CASSQDTSGGYNEQFF
TGCGCCAGCAGCCAAGACACTAGCGGGGGCTACAATGAGCAGTTCTTC
>TRBV19|TRBD1|TRBJ1-3|-
CASSKTGTGNTIYF
TGTGCCAGTAGTAAGACAGGGACTGGAAACACCATATATTTT
>TRBV5-8|TRBD1|TRBJ1-1|-
CASSLWTGGVNTEAFF
TGTGCCAGCAGCTTGTGGACAGGAGGGGTGAACACTGAAGCTTTCTTT
>TRBV30|TRBD1|TRBJ1-5|few
CAWSRGQGVQPQHF
TGTGCCTGGAGCCGGGGACAGGGTGTTCAGCCCCAGCATTTT
>TRBV7-9|TRBD1|TRBJ1-5|-
CASSLALRDSHNQPQHF
TGTGCCAGCAGCTTAGCCCTCCGGGACAGCCACAATCAGCCCCAGCATTTT
>TRBV7-3|-|TRBJ1-1|few
CASSFRDANTEAFF
TGTGCCAGCAGCTTCAGGGATGCGAACACTGAAGCTTTCTTT
>TRBV7-2|-|TRBJ2-3|-
CASSLTSGHIKRGDTQYF
TGTGCCAGCAGCTTAACGTCGGGACATATTAAAAGGGGAGATACGCAGTATTTT
>TRBV28|TRBD1|TRBJ1-5|-
CASSRTGGSQPQHF
TGTGCCAGCAGCCGGACAGGGGGCAGTCAGCCCCAGCATTTT
>TRBV20-1|-|TRBJ2-3|once
CSAAEGQYF
TGCAGTGCGGCGGAAGGGCAGTATTTT
>TRBV5-1|TRBD2|TRBJ2-2|once
CASSLAASGGTGELFF
TGCGCCAGCAGCTTGGCTGCTAGCGGGGGGACCGGGGAGCTGTTTTTT
>TRBV6-5|TRBD2|TRBJ2-3|-
CASMRLAGTDTQYF
TGTGCCAGCATGCGACTAGCGGGAACAGATACGCAGTATTTT